The clone carrying this TCR beta chain has just one count. Method: immunoSEQ multiplex PCR; TCRdb's copy keeps in-frame clones and lacks some. The sample yields roughly 13,000 clones, about nine tenths seen once. This specimen belongs to a study of lymphopenia after photon versus proton radiotherapy. CDR1 and CDR2 (germline): SGHRS, YFSETQ. V was clipped by 3 bases and J by 8 bases, with 9 bases between them. The CDR3 runs 12 residues. The origin of this receptor is a man aged 55-75 years with pancreatic cancer. The chain employs TRBV5-1 and TRBJ1-3; D perhaps matches TRBD1 (6 bases). This specimen consisted of peripheral blood, obtained from a patient treated with photon-based radiotherapy. The CDR3 spells CASSYPGDTIYF. The CDR3 coding sequence is TGCGCCAGCAGCTATCCAGGGGACACCATATATTTT.